What follows are 20 T cell receptor beta chains derived from one specimen sequenced in a study of blood T cell repertoires in COVID-19. Some clones are missing from TCRdb's copy, which holds only in-frame ones; the method was immunoSEQ multiplex PCR. The table includes roughly 250,000 clones, approximately 85% detected once. Sample: peripheral blood. The receptors shown here come from a woman in her 70s with acute or convalescent COVID-19.

V is TRBV29-1 and J is TRBJ1-2; D remains unclear. V dropped 2 bases and J dropped 8 bases, with 18 bases sitting between them. The germline gives CDR1 SQVTM, CDR2 ANQGSEA. The CDR3 extends over 14 amino acids. CDR3 region: CSVEYVHRSGGYTF. CDR3 DNA sequence: TGCAGCGTTGAATACGTACATCGGTCGGGAGGCTACACCTTC.

The rearrangement links TRBV7-2 to TRBJ2-7, with TRBD1 matching 12 bases. This CDR3 is 18 amino acids long. The germline CDR1 and CDR2 sequences are SGHTA and FQGNSA. The V segment lost 5 bases and the J segment 4 bases; nucleotides outside the gene matches: 15. DNA of the CDR3: TGTGCCAGCAGCCACCGGGACAGGGGGCCTGACTTATCTTACGAGCAGTACTTC. Translating gives CASSHRDRGPDLSYEQYF.

A few counts support this clone. The chain joins TRBV2 to TRBJ2-1, with D possibly TRBD1 on 6 matching bases. There are 15 residues in the CDR3. V lost 8 bases and J lost 4, with 18 bases in between. CDR1 and CDR2 from the germline V gene are SNHLY and FYNNEI. CDR3 sequence: CASLFQGSGYNEQFF. In DNA, the CDR3 is TGTGCCAGCCTCTTTCAGGGGTCTGGTTACAATGAGCAGTTCTTC.

The chain couples TRBV2 to TRBJ1-2; D call uncertain. In germline, CDR1 is SNHLY, CDR2 FYNNEI. The CDR3 spans 11 residues. V was shortened by 8 bases and J by 5 bases, with 9 bases between the two germline ends. The CDR3 DNA sequence: TGTGCCAGCGGGCAGGCATATGGCTACACCTTC. Protein: CASGQAYGYTF.

The CDR3 nucleotides are TGTGCCAGCAGCTTACTTACCGGGACAGGCGTATCTCATCAGCCCCAGCATTTT. Amino acid sequence: CASSLLTGTGVSHQPQHF. The V and J genes are TRBV7-8 and TRBJ1-5, with 8 bases identical to TRBD1. Germline loops: CDR1 SGHVS, CDR2 FQNEAQ. CDR3 length equals 18 residues. Trimming took 2 bases from V and 5 from J; bases not matched to a gene: 14.

The gene calls are TRBV4-3 and TRBJ1-1, with 8 bases fitting TRBD1. CDR3 length: 15 amino acids. Looked up from germline, CDR1 is LGHNA and CDR2 is YSLEER. V lost 3 bases to trimming and J lost 4 bases; unmatched junction nucleotides: 7. The CDR3 DNA reads TGCGCCAGCAGCCACGATTTACAGGGGGGCACTGAAGCTTTCTTT. This sequence encodes CASSHDLQGGTEAFF.

The CDR3 bases are TGCGCCAGCAGCCAAGACCCCCCAGGGGGCGCTTATTCTAACTATGGCTACACCTTC. This gives the protein CASSQDPPGGAYSNYGYTF. J is TRBJ1-2 and V is TRBV4-3, with 8 nucleotides matching TRBD1. The CDR3 has 19 amino acids. J gave up 0 bases and V 0 bases, and 12 bases lay outside the gene matches. The germline V gene has CDR1 LGHNA and CDR2 YSLEER.

This clone has just a few counts. The chain is built from TRBV4-1 and TRBJ1-2; possibly TRBD1 for D (6 bases). The CDR3 spans 14 residues. V was trimmed by 3 bases and J by 4 bases, leaving 12 bases between them. The V gene's germline CDR1 is MGHRA and CDR2 YSYEKL. The CDR3 region has the DNA TGCGCCAGCAGCCAGGACAGTACCCCCTATGGCTACACCTTC. Its translation: CASSQDSTPYGYTF.

The chain combines TRBV9 with TRBJ1-1, with D unclear. Germline CDR1 SGDLS, CDR2 YYNGEE. The V end was cut by 0 bases, the J end by 6 bases, with 9 bases between. The CDR3 totals 13 residues. In nucleotides, the CDR3 is TGTGCCAGCAGCGTAGAGGCGGGAGCTGAAGCTTTCTTT. This sequence encodes CASSVEAGAEAFF.

The J gene is TRBJ2-7, the V gene TRBV6-5, with D perhaps matching TRBD2 (7 bases). The CDR3 runs to 14 residues. V was cut by 6 bases and J by 7 bases, with 19 bases left in between. The germline V gene encodes CDR1 MNHEY and CDR2 SVGAGI. As DNA, the CDR3 is TGTGCCAGCAGCCTGGGAGGGGGAGGGAGGGAGCAGTACTTC. Protein sequence: CASSLGGGGREQYF.

The V gene is TRBV4-2, the J gene TRBJ2-1, with D possibly being TRBD1 (5 bases). V lost 0 bases, J lost 7 bases, and 19 bases lay in between. CDR3 length: 17 residues. The V gene's germline CDR1 is LGHNA and CDR2 YNFKEQ. The CDR3 nucleotides read TGTGCCAGCAGCCAAGAAAGCTATCAGGGTTTGGGTAATGAGCAGTTCTTC. Its protein is CASSQESYQGLGNEQFF.

V and J are TRBV5-5 and TRBJ1-2; tentatively, D is TRBD1 (6 bases). Germline loops: CDR1 SGHKS, CDR2 YYEKEE (reference sequence). Trimming removed 5 bases at V and 4 bases at J, with 15 bases between. CDR3 length: 14 amino acids. The CDR3 here is CASRRVQGSYGYTF. The CDR3 bases are TGTGCCAGCAGGCGAGTACAGGGAAGCTATGGCTACACCTTC.

This clone was detected ten times or more. V usage is TRBV6-4 and J usage is TRBJ2-2; 10 positions agree with TRBD1. J gave up 3 bases and V 6 bases, and 4 bases lay outside the gene matches. The germline V gene encodes CDR1 MRHNA and CDR2 SNTAGT. The CDR3 contains 15 residues. CDR3 in DNA: TGTGCCAGCAGCCCCGGGACAGGGGACACCGGGGAGCTGTTTTTT. Residues: CASSPGTGDTGELFF.

The chain is built from TRBV2 and TRBJ1-5; 7 bases line up with TRBD1. With V trimmed by 5 bases and J by 2 bases, 3 bases remained unmatched. Germline CDR1 reads SNHLY; CDR2 reads FYNNEI. The CDR3 has 14 amino acids. The CDR3 DNA is TGTGCCAGCAGTCGCCAGGGGGGCAATCAGCCCCAGCATTTT. It translates to CASSRQGGNQPQHF.

The rearrangement uses TRBV21-1 and TRBJ2-6; the table's D call of TRBD1 was not tested on the DNA. TRBV21-1 is a recognized pseudogene. The CDR3 consists of 22 residues. The CDR3 bases are TGTGCCAGCAGCAAAGCGTCTATACCGGGACAGGGAGCGGGGTCTGGGGCCAACGTCCTGACTTTC. The encoded protein is CASSKASIPGQGAGSGANVLTF.

The gene calls are TRBV6-2 or TRBV6-3 and TRBJ1-2; 7 bases map to TRBD1. The CDR3 is 16 residues long. Losses at the gene ends were 5 bases for V and 5 bases for J; bases not matched to a gene: 14. Germline V lookup: CDR1 MNHEY, CDR2 SVGEGT. The chain's CDR3 is CASSPRDSSQVYGYTF. DNA for the CDR3: TGTGCCAGCAGTCCCCGGGACAGTTCCCAAGTTTATGGCTACACCTTC.

This clone occurred once. The rearrangement joins TRBV18 to TRBJ1-2, with D possibly matching TRBD1 (6 bases). V gave up 2 bases and J gave up 3 bases, with 13 bases separating them. The CDR3 sequence is 15 residues long. Per the germline V gene, CDR1 is KGHSH and CDR2 is LQKENI. The CDR3 loop is CASSPRGIFDYGYTF. CDR3 coding DNA: TGTGCCAGCTCACCAAGGGGGATTTTTGACTATGGCTACACCTTC.

The chain is built from TRBV28 and TRBJ1-2; the D is unclear. CDR3 length equals 13 residues. The V end lost 7 bases, the J end lost 0 bases, and 9 bases lay between the germline ends. Germline V lookup: CDR1 MDHEN, CDR2 SYDVKM. CDR3 sequence: CASTYQTNYGYTF. The CDR3 DNA reads as TGTGCCAGCACTTACCAGACTAACTATGGCTACACCTTC.

The J gene is TRBJ2-2, the V gene TRBV19, with D possibly being TRBD2 (6 bases). CDR1 is LNHDA, CDR2 SQIVND, per germline (reference sequence). The CDR3 is 16 residues long. V was shortened by 3 bases and J by 1 base, with 12 bases between the two germline ends. In nucleotides, the CDR3 is TGTGCCAGTAGTATTGGAGGGGTCGGGAACACCGGGGAGCTGTTTTTT. Translation: CASSIGGVGNTGELFF.

V and J are TRBV5-6 and TRBJ1-2; D might be TRBD1 (5 bases). The CDR3 has 15 residues. V lost 4 bases and J 0 bases, leaving 13 bases between the germline ends. The germline V gene encodes CDR1 SGHDT and CDR2 YYEEEE. The CDR3 here is CASSPMGGANYGYTF. DNA for the CDR3: TGTGCCAGCAGCCCCATGGGGGGGGCTAACTATGGCTACACCTTC.